This TCR beta chain comes out of a study of blood T cell repertoires in COVID-19. Study-wide context: Some COVID-19 samples were acute and others convalescent; all came from the United States, Italy and Spain. The analysed material was cDNA or gDNA that came from T cells, B-cell-depleted T cells, or PBMCs.

Germline assignment: CDR1 MNHEY and CDR2 SVGEGT. The V gene lost 5 bases and the J gene lost 6 bases, with 10 bases spanning the gap. The CDR3 length is 12 residues. Cohorts were determined from participant-reported clinical history. As handled by the study authors: Reference gene primer amplification yielded estimated nucleated cell counts. Clones were read by immunoSEQ multiplex PCR, and TCRdb kept only the in-frame ones, dropping some. The V and J calls and clone size come from that table; D and trimming were worked out from the DNA. This sample has roughly 220,000 clones, with approximately 82% found just once.

This chain uses TRBV6-2 or TRBV6-3 with TRBJ1-1, with D perhaps matching TRBD1 (5 bases). The sequence came from a middle-aged man who had recovered from COVID-19. Sequenced: PBMCs or T cells enriched from blood (not recorded which). The CDR3 sequence is CASSRGGAEAFF. In DNA, the CDR3 is TGTGCCAGCAGTAGGGGAGGGGCTGAAGCTTTCTTT.